A selection of T cell receptor beta chains follows, all from one sample in a study of shared clonotypes between healthy human individuals. TCRdb's copy holds only in-frame clones and misses some; the assay was immunoSEQ multiplex PCR. The sample lists approximately 2.4 million clones, 95% occurring once. Sequenced input: naive CD4+ T cells sorted from blood. These receptors came from a man aged 18-30 years in good health. The CDR3 runs from the conserved cysteine through the conserved F or W. D genes are given only for firm matches. Clone sizes are given selectively: once, few, many, or a class where the clone is expanded.

d_call: TRBD1
clone_size: NA
v_call: TRBV2
j_call: TRBJ2-3
cdr3_aa: CASKGDRHTDTQYF
cdr3_nt: TGTGCCAGCAAAGGGGACAGGCACACAGATACGCAGTATTTT

d_call: TRBD1
clone_size: once
v_call: TRBV6-5
j_call: TRBJ1-2
cdr3_aa: CASRFSQGRYGYTF
cdr3_nt: TGTGCCAGCAGATTCTCACAGGGGCGCTATGGCTACACCTTC

d_call: NA
clone_size: NA
v_call: TRBV4-1
j_call: TRBJ2-1
cdr3_aa: CASSQEGGASHNEQFF
cdr3_nt: TGCGCCAGCAGCCAAGAGGGGGGGGCCTCCCACAATGAGCAGTTCTTC

d_call: NA
clone_size: NA
v_call: TRBV10-3
j_call: TRBJ1-1
cdr3_aa: CAISGGWGLAMNTEAFF
cdr3_nt: TGTGCCATCAGTGGTGGCTGGGGCCTAGCCATGAACACTGAAGCTTTCTTT

d_call: TRBD1
clone_size: NA
v_call: TRBV11-3
j_call: TRBJ2-2
cdr3_aa: CASSQGSGQGRRNGELFF
cdr3_nt: TGTGCCAGCAGCCAAGGCTCCGGACAGGGGAGAAGAAACGGGGAGCTGTTTTTT

d_call: NA
clone_size: NA
v_call: TRBV18
j_call: TRBJ1-5
cdr3_aa: CASSPLMSNQPQHF
cdr3_nt: TGTGCCAGCTCACCATTGATGAGCAATCAGCCCCAGCATTTT

d_call: NA
clone_size: NA
v_call: TRBV18
j_call: TRBJ2-5
cdr3_aa: CASSPTGFQETQYF
cdr3_nt: TGTGCCAGCTCCCCAACAGGGTTCCAAGAGACCCAGTACTTC

d_call: NA
clone_size: NA
v_call: TRBV5-1
j_call: TRBJ1-1
cdr3_aa: CASSQTGIGGVSEAFF
cdr3_nt: TGCGCCAGCAGCCAAACCGGCATAGGAGGAGTCTCTGAAGCTTTCTTT

d_call: NA
clone_size: NA
v_call: TRBV28
j_call: TRBJ2-7
cdr3_aa: CASSPSGLSTYEQYF
cdr3_nt: TGTGCCAGCAGCCCCTCTGGACTGTCCACCTACGAGCAGTACTTC

d_call: TRBD1
clone_size: NA
v_call: TRBV5-1
j_call: TRBJ2-7
cdr3_aa: CASSAGTVIYSYEQYF
cdr3_nt: TGCGCCAGCAGCGCTGGGACAGTTATCTACTCCTACGAGCAGTACTTC

d_call: TRBD1
clone_size: once
v_call: TRBV28
j_call: TRBJ1-2
cdr3_aa: CASSAVGQDRRYGYTF
cdr3_nt: TGTGCCAGCAGTGCGGTCGGACAGGACCGCCGCTATGGCTACACCTTC

d_call: NA
clone_size: NA
v_call: TRBV7-9
j_call: TRBJ2-5
cdr3_aa: CASSLGRDWGTQYF
cdr3_nt: TGTGCCAGCAGCTTAGGCAGGGATTGGGGGACCCAGTACTTC

d_call: NA
clone_size: NA
v_call: TRBV10-2
j_call: TRBJ1-1
cdr3_aa: CASSRTEGTEAFF
cdr3_nt: TGCGCCAGCAGTCGTACAGAAGGCACTGAAGCTTTCTTT

d_call: NA
clone_size: NA
v_call: TRBV12-5
j_call: TRBJ2-7
cdr3_aa: CPPCGVLPKWFYEGGKVYEQYF
cdr3_nt: TGTCCTCCCTGCGGCGTCCTCCCGAAGTGGTTTTATGAGGGAGGTAAGGTCTACGAGCAGTACTTC

d_call: TRBD1
clone_size: NA
v_call: TRBV27
j_call: TRBJ1-5
cdr3_aa: CASSSAWQGAGQPQHF
cdr3_nt: TGTGCCAGCAGCTCCGCGTGGCAGGGGGCAGGTCAGCCCCAGCATTTT

d_call: TRBD2
clone_size: NA
v_call: TRBV27
j_call: TRBJ2-7
cdr3_aa: CASSLAGTSGGSLYEQYF
cdr3_nt: TGTGCCAGCAGTTTAGCCGGGACTAGCGGGGGGTCCTTGTACGAGCAGTACTTC

d_call: NA
clone_size: NA
v_call: TRBV6-1
j_call: TRBJ2-3
cdr3_aa: CASRASTDTQYF
cdr3_nt: TGTGCCAGCAGGGCCAGCACAGATACGCAGTATTTT

d_call: NA
clone_size: NA
v_call: TRBV6-5
j_call: TRBJ1-2
cdr3_aa: CASSLRRASYGYTF
cdr3_nt: TGTGCCAGCAGCTTACGACGGGCCTCCTATGGCTACACCTTC

d_call: NA
clone_size: NA
v_call: TRBV7-9
j_call: TRBJ1-2
cdr3_aa: CASSLTSYGYTF
cdr3_nt: TGTGCCAGCAGCTTAACGAGCTATGGCTACACCTTC